The clone carrying this T cell receptor (beta chain) was observed a few times. The data are from a study of T cells in Graves' hyperthyroidism and ophthalmopathy. Amplification targeted TCR beta CDR3 regions from RNA transcripts. Researchers ran a first-round RT-PCR on the TCR CDR3 using the HTBI primer set. MiXCR, applied by TCRdb to the multiplex PCR reads, yields one record per CDR3 protein. The data contain over 700,000 distinct CDR3 sequences, 35% of them seen just once; the ten biggest clones take up 30% to 40%. V was clipped by 5 bases and J by 5 bases; unmatched bases: 18. The CDR3 spans 17 residues. Germline CDR1 reads SGHAT; CDR2 reads FQDESV (reference sequence).

Specimen: blood. The sequence was collected from a woman aged 40 to 50 with Graves' hyperthyroidism. This sequence joins TRBV11-1 and TRBJ2-7, with 7 positions matching TRBD2. CDR3 region: CASSPSPVGGGRNEQYF. CDR3 bases: TGTGCCAGCAGCCCCTCTCCTGTGGGCGGGGGTCGGAACGAGCAGTACTTC.